The 13 T cell receptor beta chains given below trace back to one sample, sequenced in a study of T cells in Graves' hyperthyroidism and ophthalmopathy. RNA transcripts provided the source from which TCR beta CDR3 regions were amplified. Initially, a first-round RT-PCR of the TCR CDR3 employed the HTBI primer set. TCRdb analysed the multiplex PCR reads with MiXCR anew, one entry per CDR3 protein. Found here are 300,000 to 400,000 distinct CDR3 sequences, under 25% of them singletons; the top ten hold around half. Sequencing was performed on blood. Receptors originate from a woman between 50 and 59 years old with Graves' hyperthyroidism.

This clonotype occurred a few times. The J gene is TRBJ2-4, the V gene TRBV5-1; either TRBD1 or TRBD2 may fit D (6 bases each). CDR3 length: 15 residues. Germline V CDR1 and CDR2: SGHRS, YFSETQ. V was trimmed by 5 bases and J by 0 bases, leaving 12 bases between them. CDR3 in DNA: TGCGCCAGCAGAGACACGGGGGCAGCCAAAAACATTCAGTACTTC. It yields the protein CASRDTGAAKNIQYF.

The chain recombines TRBV11-2 with TRBJ2-2; weak D call: TRBD2 (6 bases). CDR1 and CDR2 from the germline V gene are SGHAT and FQNNGV. The CDR3 is 17 residues long. V lost 1 base, J lost 7 bases, and 19 bases lay in between. CDR3 nucleotides: TGTGCCAGCAGCTTAGTTGCGGTGGGAGGAACCGGCGGGGAGCTGTTTTTT. This sequence encodes CASSLVAVGGTGGELFF.

This sequence joins TRBV14 and TRBJ2-1, with 8 bases matching TRBD2. CDR3 size: 15 residues. Trimming removed 1 base from V and 5 bases from J; junction bases left unmatched: 4. CDR1 and CDR2 (germline): SGHDN, FVKESK. The CDR3 DNA is TGTGCCAGCAGCCAAGCGCTAGCGGGTAACAATGAGCAGTTCTTC. It codes for CASSQALAGNNEQFF.

This chain joins TRBV7-3 and TRBJ1-2, with no clear D. Germline CDR1 SGHTA, CDR2 FQGTGA. Trimming removed 5 bases from V and 6 bases from J, with 16 bases in between. This CDR3 is built from 14 residues. In nucleotides, the CDR3 is TGTGCCAGCAGCCCTGGGCCGGGGAGAGATGGCTACACCTTC. Protein sequence: CASSPGPGRDGYTF.

V usage is TRBV27 and J usage is TRBJ1-2; D perhaps matches TRBD1 (6 bases). Germline V gene sequence: CDR1 MNHEY, CDR2 SMNVEV (reference sequence). V was cut by 6 bases and J by 2 bases, with 16 bases left in between. The CDR3 extends over 15 amino acids. The CDR3, as DNA: TGTGCCAGCAGCCAAGATACACAGGGAAACTATGGCTACACCTTC. Amino acids: CASSQDTQGNYGYTF.

This clonotype was observed a handful of times. This sequence joins TRBV20-1 and TRBJ2-7; tentatively, D is TRBD1 (6 bases). The CDR3 runs to 15 residues. Germline V gene data show CDR1 as DFQATT and CDR2 as SNEGSKA (reference sequence). V lost 3 bases to trimming and J lost 0 bases, with 15 bases between them. CDR3 nucleotides: TGCAGTGCTAGGAGTGCTGGACAGAGCTCCTACGAGCAGTACTTC. As protein: CSARSAGQSSYEQYF.

This clonotype was picked up many times. CDR3 sequence (DNA): TGCAGTGCTAGCACCAGGGTAAATGAAAAACTGTTTTTT. It encodes CSASTRVNEKLFF. This chain links TRBV20-1 with TRBJ1-4; tentatively, D is TRBD1 (5 bases). The CDR3 runs 13 residues. Germline V lookup: CDR1 DFQATT, CDR2 SNEGSKA (reference sequence). The V gene lost 3 bases and the J gene lost 5 bases, with 10 bases spanning the gap.

There are many counts of this clonotype. The chain has TRBV6-2 or TRBV6-3 and TRBJ2-1; D possibly corresponds to TRBD2 (5 bases). The V end lost 11 bases, the J end lost 0 bases, and 14 bases lay between the germline ends. Per germline, CDR1 MNHEY and CDR2 SVGEGT. The CDR3 covers 14 residues. CDR3 amino acids: CAARDPNSYNEQFF. The CDR3 region has the DNA TGTGCCGCGAGGGATCCGAACTCCTACAATGAGCAGTTCTTC.

This clonotype has ten or more counts. The chain couples TRBV3-1 to TRBJ2-7; possible D gene TRBD1, 6 bases. CDR3 length: 14 amino acids. Between the trimmed V and J ends, which lost 3 bases and 6 bases, there was a span of 15 bases. CDR1 LGHDT and CDR2 YNNKEL come from the germline V gene (reference sequence). The CDR3 sequence is CASSQPGRGGEQYF. CDR3 DNA: TGTGCCAGCAGCCAGCCGGGACGAGGGGGCGAGCAGTACTTC.

This clonotype has ten or more counts. The chain joins TRBV2 to TRBJ2-7; D remains ambiguous. Germline CDR1 SNHLY, CDR2 FYNNEI. This CDR3 is 12 amino acids long. V gave up 7 bases and J gave up 6 bases, with 13 bases separating them. This CDR3 is CASKSERPEQYF. CDR3 DNA sequence: TGTGCCAGCAAGAGCGAGAGACCCGAGCAGTACTTC.

This clonotype was seen more than once but under ten times. The V gene is TRBV11-2, the J gene TRBJ2-7; unclear D gene. This CDR3 contains 11 residues. V was clipped by 0 bases and J by 5 bases, with 2 bases between them. Germline V gives CDR1 SGHAT, CDR2 FQNNGV. CDR3 nucleotide sequence: TGTGCCAGCAGCTTAGATCACGAGCAGTACTTC. This translates into CASSLDHEQYF.

At least ten counts were recorded for this clonotype. The genes are TRBV28 and TRBJ2-5; D possibly matches TRBD1 or TRBD2 (6 bases each). CDR3 length equals 14 residues. The germline CDR1 and CDR2 sequences are MDHEN and SYDVKM. V was trimmed by 7 bases and J by 3 bases, leaving 15 bases between them. As DNA, the CDR3 is TGTGCCAGCACCCCTAGGGGGGCGGAAGAGACCCAGTACTTC. This sequence encodes CASTPRGAEETQYF.

This chain connects TRBV7-3 to TRBJ2-7, with D tentatively TRBD2 (5 bases). V was trimmed by 2 bases and J by 8 bases, leaving 16 bases between them. The CDR3 consists of 14 residues. The germline V gene has CDR1 SGHTA and CDR2 FQGTGA. CDR3 DNA sequence: TGTGCCAGCAGCTTAGACGGTTCCGGGGTTAAGCAGTACTTC. It encodes CASSLDGSGVKQYF.